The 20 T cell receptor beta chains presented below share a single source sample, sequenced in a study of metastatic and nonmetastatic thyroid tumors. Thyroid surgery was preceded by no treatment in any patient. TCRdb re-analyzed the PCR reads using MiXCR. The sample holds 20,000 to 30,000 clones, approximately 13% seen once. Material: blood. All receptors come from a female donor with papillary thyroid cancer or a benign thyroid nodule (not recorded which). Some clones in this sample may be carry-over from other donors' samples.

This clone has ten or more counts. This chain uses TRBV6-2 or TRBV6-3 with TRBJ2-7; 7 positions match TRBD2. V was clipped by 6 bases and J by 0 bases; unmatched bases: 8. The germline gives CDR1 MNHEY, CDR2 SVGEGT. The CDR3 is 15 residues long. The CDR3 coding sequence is TGTGCCAGCAGGAAAAGCGGGGTAAGCTCCTACGAGCAGTACTTC. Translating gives CASRKSGVSSYEQYF.

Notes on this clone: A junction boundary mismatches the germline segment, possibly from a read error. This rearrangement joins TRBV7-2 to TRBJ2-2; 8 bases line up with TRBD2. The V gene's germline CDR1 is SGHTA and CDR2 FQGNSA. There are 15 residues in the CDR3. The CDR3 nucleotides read TGTGCCAGCAGCGTAGCGGGGCCGAGGACCTGTGAGCTGTTTTTT. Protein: CASSVAGPRTCELFF.

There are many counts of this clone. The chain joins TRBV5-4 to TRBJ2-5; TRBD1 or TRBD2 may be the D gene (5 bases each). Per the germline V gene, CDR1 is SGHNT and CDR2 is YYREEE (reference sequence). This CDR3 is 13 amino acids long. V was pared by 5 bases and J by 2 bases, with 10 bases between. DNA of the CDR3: TGTGCCAGCAGGGGGGTAGGGCAAGAGACCCAGTACTTC. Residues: CASRGVGQETQYF.

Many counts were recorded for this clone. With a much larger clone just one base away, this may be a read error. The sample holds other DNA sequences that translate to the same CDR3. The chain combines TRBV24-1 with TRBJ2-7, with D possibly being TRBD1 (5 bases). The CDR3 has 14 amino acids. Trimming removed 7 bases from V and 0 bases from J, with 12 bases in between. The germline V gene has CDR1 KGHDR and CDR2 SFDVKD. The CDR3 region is CATSDNRRSYEQYF. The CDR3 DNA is TGTGCCACCAGCGATAACAGGCGCTCCTACGAGCAGTACTTC.

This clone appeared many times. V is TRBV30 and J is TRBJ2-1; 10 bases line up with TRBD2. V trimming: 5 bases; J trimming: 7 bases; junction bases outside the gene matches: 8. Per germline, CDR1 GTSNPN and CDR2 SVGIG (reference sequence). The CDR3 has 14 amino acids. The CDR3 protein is CAWVASGSTNEQFF. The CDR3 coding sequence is TGTGCCTGGGTAGCTAGCGGGAGCACGAATGAGCAGTTCTTC.

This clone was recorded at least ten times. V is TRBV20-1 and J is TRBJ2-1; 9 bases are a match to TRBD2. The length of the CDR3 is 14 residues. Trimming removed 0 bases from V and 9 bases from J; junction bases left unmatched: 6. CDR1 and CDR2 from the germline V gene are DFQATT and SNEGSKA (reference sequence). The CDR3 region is CSARDPLAGLEQFF. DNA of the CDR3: TGCAGTGCTAGAGATCCCCTAGCGGGACTTGAGCAGTTCTTC.

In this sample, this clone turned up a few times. CDR3 sequence: CAWSYECSSQPQHF. CDR3 bases: TGTGCCTGGAGTTACGAGTGTAGTAGTCAGCCCCAGCATTTT. The V and J genes are TRBV30 and TRBJ1-5, with D unresolved. Germline V lookup: CDR1 GTSNPN, CDR2 SVGIG (reference sequence). The V end was cut by 2 bases, the J end by 6 bases, with 14 bases between. The CDR3 is 14 residues long.

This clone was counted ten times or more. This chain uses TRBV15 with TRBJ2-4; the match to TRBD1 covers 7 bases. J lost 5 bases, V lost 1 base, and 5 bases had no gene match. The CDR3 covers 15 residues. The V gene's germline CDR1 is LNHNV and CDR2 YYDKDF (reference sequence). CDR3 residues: CATSRGGTGENIQYF. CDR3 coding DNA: TGTGCCACCAGCAGAGGAGGAACAGGGGAAAACATTCAGTACTTC. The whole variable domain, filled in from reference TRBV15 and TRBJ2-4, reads DAMVIQNPRYQVTQFGKPVTLSCSQTLNHNVMYWYQQKSSQAPKLLFHYYDKDFNNEADTPDNFQSRRPNTSFCFLDIRSPGLGDTAMYLCATSRGGTGENIQYFGAGTRLSVL.

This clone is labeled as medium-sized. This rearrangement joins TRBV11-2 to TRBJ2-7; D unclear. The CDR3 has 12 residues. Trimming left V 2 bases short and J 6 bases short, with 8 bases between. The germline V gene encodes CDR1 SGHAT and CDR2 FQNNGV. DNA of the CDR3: TGTGCCAGCAGCTTAATTCCCAGCGAGCAGTACTTC. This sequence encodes CASSLIPSEQYF.

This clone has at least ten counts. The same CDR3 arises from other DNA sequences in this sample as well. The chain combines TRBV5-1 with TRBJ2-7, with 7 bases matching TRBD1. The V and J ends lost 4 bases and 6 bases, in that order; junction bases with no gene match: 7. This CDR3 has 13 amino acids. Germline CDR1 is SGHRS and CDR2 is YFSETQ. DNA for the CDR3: TGCGCCAGCAGCACCCACAGGGGCGGCGAGCAGTACTTC. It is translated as CASSTHRGGEQYF.

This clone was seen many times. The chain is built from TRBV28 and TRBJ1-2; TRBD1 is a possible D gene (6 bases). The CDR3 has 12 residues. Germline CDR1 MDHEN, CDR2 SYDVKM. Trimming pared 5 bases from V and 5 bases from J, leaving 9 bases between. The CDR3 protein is CASSRQGYGYTF. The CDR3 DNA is TGTGCCAGCAGTAGGCAGGGGTATGGCTACACCTTC.

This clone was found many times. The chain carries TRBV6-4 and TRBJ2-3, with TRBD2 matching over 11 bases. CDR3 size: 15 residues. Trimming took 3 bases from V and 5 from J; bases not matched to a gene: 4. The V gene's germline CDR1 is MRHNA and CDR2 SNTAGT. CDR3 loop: CASSETSGSGDTQYF. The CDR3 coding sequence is TGTGCCAGCAGTGAAACTAGCGGGAGTGGAGATACGCAGTATTTT.

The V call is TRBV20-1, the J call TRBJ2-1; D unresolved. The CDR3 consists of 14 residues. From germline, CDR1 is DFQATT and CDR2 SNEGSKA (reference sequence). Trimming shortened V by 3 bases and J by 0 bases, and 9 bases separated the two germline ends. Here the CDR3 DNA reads TGCAGTGCTAGCGGGCTAGACTCCTACAATGAGCAGTTCTTC. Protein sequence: CSASGLDSYNEQFF.

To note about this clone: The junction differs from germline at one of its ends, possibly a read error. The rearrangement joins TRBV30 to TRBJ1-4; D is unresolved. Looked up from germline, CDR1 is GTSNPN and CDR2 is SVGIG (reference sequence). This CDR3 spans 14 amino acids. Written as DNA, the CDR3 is TGTGTCTGGAGTTCTCAGGAGGTGTATGAAAAACTGTTTTTT. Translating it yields CVWSSQEVYEKLFF.

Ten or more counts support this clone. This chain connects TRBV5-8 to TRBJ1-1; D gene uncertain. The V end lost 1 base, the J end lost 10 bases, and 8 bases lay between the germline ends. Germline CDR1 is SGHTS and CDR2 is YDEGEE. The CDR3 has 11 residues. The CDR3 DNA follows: TGTGCCAGCAGCTTGACCCTCGGAGCTTTCTTT. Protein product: CASSLTLGAFF.

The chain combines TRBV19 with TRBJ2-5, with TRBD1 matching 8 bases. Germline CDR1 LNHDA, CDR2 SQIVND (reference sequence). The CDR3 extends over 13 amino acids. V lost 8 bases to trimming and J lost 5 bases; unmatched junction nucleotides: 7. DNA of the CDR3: TGTGCCAGTCGGACAGGGTATGTGGAGACCCAGTACTTC. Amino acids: CASRTGYVETQYF.

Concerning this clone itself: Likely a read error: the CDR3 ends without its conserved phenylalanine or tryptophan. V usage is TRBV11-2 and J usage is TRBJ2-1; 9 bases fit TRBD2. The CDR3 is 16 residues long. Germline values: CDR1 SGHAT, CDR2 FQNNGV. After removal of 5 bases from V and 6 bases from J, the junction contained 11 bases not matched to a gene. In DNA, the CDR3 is TGTGCCAGCAGCCAGGTACCAGCGGGAGGTCTCAATGAGCAGTTCTAC. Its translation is CASSQVPAGGLNEQFY.

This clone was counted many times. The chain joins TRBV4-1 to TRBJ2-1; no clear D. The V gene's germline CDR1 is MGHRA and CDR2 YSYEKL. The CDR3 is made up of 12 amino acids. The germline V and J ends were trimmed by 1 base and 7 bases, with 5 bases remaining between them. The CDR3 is CASSQVGNEQFF. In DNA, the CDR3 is TGCGCCAGCAGCCAAGTTGGAAATGAGCAGTTCTTC.

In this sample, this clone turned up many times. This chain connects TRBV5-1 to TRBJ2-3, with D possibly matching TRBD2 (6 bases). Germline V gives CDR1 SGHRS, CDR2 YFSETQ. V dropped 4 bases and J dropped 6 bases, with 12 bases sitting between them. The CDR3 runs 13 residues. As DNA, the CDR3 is TGCGCCAGCAGCCCGGGCGGAGGGGATACGCAGTATTTT. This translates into CASSPGGGDTQYF.

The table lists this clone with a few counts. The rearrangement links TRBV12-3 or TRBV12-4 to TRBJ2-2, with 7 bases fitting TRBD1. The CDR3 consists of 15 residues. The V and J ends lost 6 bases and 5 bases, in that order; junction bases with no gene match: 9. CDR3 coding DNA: TGTGCCAGCAGGGCGCGACAGGGAGAGACCGGGGAGCTGTTTTTT. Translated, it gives CASRARQGETGELFF.